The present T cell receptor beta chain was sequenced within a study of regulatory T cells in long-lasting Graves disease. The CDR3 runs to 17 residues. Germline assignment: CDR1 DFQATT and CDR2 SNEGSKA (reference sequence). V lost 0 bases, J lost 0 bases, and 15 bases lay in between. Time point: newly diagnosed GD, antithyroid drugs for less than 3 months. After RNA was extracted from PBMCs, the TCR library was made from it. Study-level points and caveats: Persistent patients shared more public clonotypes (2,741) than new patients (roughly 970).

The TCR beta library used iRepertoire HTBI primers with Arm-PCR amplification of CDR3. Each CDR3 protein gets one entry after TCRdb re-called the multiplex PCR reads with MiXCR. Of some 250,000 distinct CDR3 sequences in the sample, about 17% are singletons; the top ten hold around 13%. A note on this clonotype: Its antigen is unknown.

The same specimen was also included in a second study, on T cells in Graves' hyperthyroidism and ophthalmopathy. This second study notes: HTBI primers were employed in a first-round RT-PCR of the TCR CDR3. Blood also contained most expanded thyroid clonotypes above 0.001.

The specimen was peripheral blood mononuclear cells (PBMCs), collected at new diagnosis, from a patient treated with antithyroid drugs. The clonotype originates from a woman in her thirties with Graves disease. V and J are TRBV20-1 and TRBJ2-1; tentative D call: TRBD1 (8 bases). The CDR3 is CSARDPGGQGSYNEQFF. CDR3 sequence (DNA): TGCAGTGCTAGAGATCCGGGAGGACAGGGCTCCTACAATGAGCAGTTCTTC.